This passage covers 2 T cell receptor beta chains from one sample sequenced in a study of identical twins. TCRdb re-derived calls from the 5' RACE reads in MiXCR, one entry per CDR3 protein. The sample contains about 890,000 distinct CDR3 sequences, around 12% of which appear only once. These data were likewise used in another study, on yellow fever vaccine responses in identical twins.

Specimen: PBMCs. Receptors were obtained from a woman aged 18 to 35 in good health.

There are a few counts of this clonotype. The chain links TRBV5-1 to TRBJ2-7; 9 positions match TRBD2. V was clipped by 4 bases and J by 1 base; unmatched bases: 6. Germline CDR1 is SGHRS and CDR2 is YFSETQ. The CDR3 is 15 residues long. CDR3 sequence (DNA): TGCGCCAGCAGCCCAAGTAGCGGGAGTTCCTACGAGCAGTACTTC. This codes for CASSPSSGSSYEQYF.

The rearrangement links TRBV3-1 to TRBJ2-3; either TRBD1 or TRBD2 may fit D (5 bases each). Germline CDR1 reads LGHDT; CDR2 reads YNNKEL (reference sequence). CDR3 size: 16 residues. V gave up 1 base and J gave up 4 bases, with 15 bases separating them. CDR3 bases: TGTGCCAGCAGCCAAGGTTCGGGGCAGGGTGCAGATACGCAGTATTTT. Translation gives CASSQGSGQGADTQYF.